The 17 T cell receptor beta chains below all came from one sample that was sequenced in a study of T-cell memory formation after mild COVID-19. TCRdb re-derived calls from the 5' RACE reads in MiXCR, one entry per CDR3 protein. The sample carries 350,000 or so distinct CDR3 sequences, 13% recorded once. Sequenced: PBMCs or a T cell subset sorted from them (not recorded which). These receptors all stem from a young man who had mild COVID-19 (a few samples of this study predate the infection). Cell type and time point are not known.

Ten or more counts support this clonotype. CDR3 nucleotide sequence: TGCGCCAGCAGCCAAGGGGGACTCCTCGGCAATCAGCCCCAGCATTTT. Translating gives CASSQGGLLGNQPQHF. The gene calls are TRBV4-1 and TRBJ1-5; weak D call: TRBD1 (5 bases). Germline V gene lookup returns CDR1 MGHRA and CDR2 YSYEKL. V lost 1 base, J lost 2 bases, and 12 bases lay in between. The CDR3 covers 16 residues.

The sample holds many counts of this clonotype. The chain employs TRBV7-2 and TRBJ1-5, with D unclear. From germline, CDR1 is SGHTA and CDR2 FQGNSA. The CDR3 runs 13 residues. Trimming stripped 5 bases from V and 7 bases from J, with 12 bases between. The CDR3 protein is CASSAIKGQPQHF. The CDR3 nucleotides read TGTGCCAGCAGCGCAATCAAAGGGCAGCCCCAGCATTTT.

This clonotype was recorded many times. This chain joins TRBV12-3 or TRBV12-4 and TRBJ1-1; no reliable D call. V was cut by 6 bases and J by 2 bases, with 7 bases left in between. This CDR3 region has 12 residues. In nucleotides, the CDR3 is TGTGCCAGCAGCCGAGGAAACACTGAAGCTTTCTTT. Amino acid sequence: CASSRGNTEAFF.

This clonotype was observed a few times. V usage is TRBV12-3 or TRBV12-4 and J usage is TRBJ2-7; TRBD1 is a possible D gene (6 bases). The CDR3 runs 13 residues. Trimming cost V 6 bases and J 6 bases, with 15 bases left between them. The CDR3 protein is CASSQGMDGEQYF. The DNA for the CDR3 is TGTGCCAGCAGCCAGGGGATGGATGGCGAGCAGTACTTC.

This clonotype was counted at least ten times. This chain uses TRBV20-1 with TRBJ2-3; 13 bases are shared with TRBD2. CDR1 is DFQATT and CDR2 is SNEGSKA in the germline V gene (reference sequence). Trimming cost V 6 bases and J 4 bases; bases outside gene matches: 10. The CDR3 sequence is 16 residues long. CDR3 amino acids: CSAPRTSGGAADTQYF. The CDR3 nucleotides read TGCAGTGCCCCGCGTACTAGCGGGGGGGCCGCAGATACGCAGTATTTT.

This sequence joins TRBV28 and TRBJ2-5; TRBD2 matches at 10 bases. The length of the CDR3 is 17 residues. Trimming cost V 5 bases and J 0 bases; bases outside gene matches: 9. Germline CDR1 MDHEN, CDR2 SYDVKM. DNA of the CDR3: TGTGCCAGCAGTGATAGCGGGGGGAACTTGTACCAAGAGACCCAGTACTTC. Translated, it gives CASSDSGGNLYQETQYF.

This chain links TRBV6-5 with TRBJ2-2; tentatively, D is TRBD1 (7 bases). The CDR3 is 19 residues long. The germline V and J ends were trimmed by 0 bases and 4 bases, with 21 bases remaining between them. CDR1 is MNHEY and CDR2 is SVGAGI in the germline V gene. CDR3 residues: CASSYSGEEGAPGTGELFF. The CDR3 DNA reads as TGTGCCAGCAGTTACTCCGGGGAGGAGGGGGCGCCGGGCACCGGGGAGCTGTTTTTT.

The CDR3 protein is CASSPPSGQGIEKLFF. CDR3 coding DNA: TGTGCCAGCTCACCACCGTCCGGACAGGGGATTGAAAAACTGTTTTTT. The rearrangement uses TRBV18 and TRBJ1-4; 9 positions match TRBD1. J gave up 7 bases and V 0 bases, and 6 bases lay outside the gene matches. The CDR3 runs 16 residues. Germline lookup yields CDR1 KGHSH and CDR2 LQKENI.

In its sample, this clonotype was seen many times. V usage is TRBV5-1 and J usage is TRBJ2-5; 7 bases are a match to TRBD2. Per germline, CDR1 SGHRS and CDR2 YFSETQ. After removal of 1 base from V and 5 bases from J, the junction contained 8 bases not matched to a gene. This CDR3 has 15 amino acids. CDR3 coding DNA: TGCGCCAGCAGCTTGTTATTGCTAGCGGTCGAGACCCAGTACTTC. Its translation: CASSLLLLAVETQYF. The full variable domain, with the rest looked up from reference TRBV5-1 and TRBJ2-5, is KAGVTQTPRYLIKTRGQQVTLSCSPISGHRSVSWYQQTPGQGLQFLFEYFSETQRNKGNFPGRFSGRQFSNSRSEMNVSTLELGDSALYLCASSLLLLAVETQYFGPGTRLLVL.

This clonotype was counted a few times. The rearrangement links TRBV5-6 to TRBJ2-1, with 9 bases that match TRBD1. Germline CDR1 SGHDT, CDR2 YYEEEE. V was clipped by 2 bases and J by 8 bases; unmatched bases: 8. This CDR3 region has 15 residues. The CDR3 DNA reads as TGTGCCAGCAGCTTAAAGGTCCGGACAGGGGATGAGCAGTTCTTC. Amino acids: CASSLKVRTGDEQFF.

The chain links TRBV28 to TRBJ1-1; a weak D match, TRBD1 (6 bases). Germline assignment: CDR1 MDHEN and CDR2 SYDVKM. This CDR3 region has 13 residues. V lost 6 bases, J lost 11 bases, and 19 bases lay in between. The CDR3 DNA reads TGTGCCAGCAGCGAGTTCAGGGGAAGTTCGGCTTTCTTT. Protein product: CASSEFRGSSAFF.

This clonotype was counted between two and nine times. The chain couples TRBV7-2 to TRBJ2-7; 8 bases match TRBD1. Germline V lookup: CDR1 SGHTA, CDR2 FQGNSA. The CDR3 contains 15 residues. V lost 5 bases to trimming and J lost 2 bases; unmatched junction nucleotides: 8. The CDR3 DNA reads TGTGCCAGCAGCCCCGCAGCAGGGGGCCCCTACGAGCAGTACTTC. Translated: CASSPAAGGPYEQYF.

This clonotype was seen ten or more times. The V call is TRBV14, the J call TRBJ1-4; D call uncertain. Germline CDR1 SGHDN, CDR2 FVKESK. This CDR3 contains 21 residues. Trimming removed 0 bases from V and 0 bases from J, with 23 bases in between. CDR3 amino acids: CASSQDKELYPPYPTNEKLFF. CDR3 nucleotide sequence: TGTGCCAGCAGCCAAGACAAAGAGCTCTACCCCCCATACCCAACTAATGAAAAACTGTTTTTT.

This clonotype was detected only a few times. The rearrangement joins TRBV11-2 to TRBJ1-2; weak D call: TRBD1 (6 bases). Trimming took off 2 bases at V and 6 bases at J, with 13 bases between the two ends. CDR1 and CDR2 from the germline V gene are SGHAT and FQNNGV. There are 14 residues in the CDR3. Here the CDR3 DNA reads TGTGCCAGCAGCTTAATTGGGACAAAAGATGGCTACACCTTC. This encodes CASSLIGTKDGYTF.

At least ten counts were recorded for this clonotype. This chain's CDR3 is CASSLGADSSTYEQYF. CDR3 nucleotide sequence: TGTGCCAGCAGCTTAGGAGCGGACAGCTCGACCTACGAGCAGTACTTC. The chain is built from TRBV7-2 and TRBJ2-7; D may be TRBD1 (6 bases). The length of the CDR3 is 16 residues. Germline CDR1 SGHTA, CDR2 FQGNSA. Trimming took off 1 base at V and 2 bases at J, with 15 bases between the two ends.

There are a few counts of this clonotype. The CDR3 sequence is CASSQDPSVAETQYF. CDR3 bases: TGTGCCAGCAGCCAAGATCCTAGCGTAGCAGAGACCCAGTACTTC. The V call is TRBV4-2, the J call TRBJ2-5; the D gene is possibly TRBD2 (6 bases). The germline CDR1 and CDR2 sequences are LGHNA and YNFKEQ. V lost 0 bases and J 4 bases, leaving 12 bases between the germline ends. The CDR3 contains 15 residues.

A few counts support this clonotype. The chain is built from TRBV12-3 or TRBV12-4 and TRBJ1-4; D not certain. V lost 2 bases, J lost 4 bases, and 8 bases lay in between. This CDR3 has 14 residues. This CDR3 reads CASSLQAINEKLFF. CDR3 bases: TGTGCCAGCAGTTTACAGGCGATTAATGAAAAACTGTTTTTT.